The 3 T cell receptor beta chains reported below all come from one sample, sequenced in a study of shared clonotypes between healthy human individuals. The table came from immunoSEQ multiplex PCR; TCRdb's copy has only in-frame clones and leaves some out. This table holds about 490,000 clones, 70% to 80% found once. The source material was PBMCs. These TCRs come from a woman in her thirties or forties in good health. Some clones in this sample may be carry-over from other donors' samples.

The chain carries TRBV27 and TRBJ2-1; possible D gene TRBD1, 5 bases. CDR1 MNHEY and CDR2 SMNVEV come from the germline V gene (reference sequence). The V and J ends lost 5 bases and 4 bases respectively, with 9 bases between them. CDR3 length: 13 residues. CDR3 sequence: CASSPRQYNEQFF. In DNA, the CDR3 is TGTGCCAGCAGTCCAAGACAGTACAATGAGCAGTTCTTC.

This clone was observed a handful of times. CDR3 nucleotides: TGTGCCAGCAGCGGACAGGGGGGAGAGACCCAGTACTTC. Translating gives CASSGQGGETQYF. The genes are TRBV28 and TRBJ2-5; 10 bases map to TRBD1. V lost 6 bases and J lost 4; bases outside the gene matches: 2. The CDR3 runs 13 residues. Germline V gene sequence: CDR1 MDHEN, CDR2 SYDVKM.

V gene TRBV6-6 combines with J gene TRBJ1-1; D is unclear. Between the trimmed V and J ends, which lost 0 bases and 6 bases, there was a span of 2 bases. The length of the CDR3 is 11 residues. The germline CDR1 and CDR2 sequences are MNHNY and SVGAGI (reference sequence). CDR3 amino acids: CASSYSSEAFF. CDR3 nucleotide sequence: TGTGCCAGCAGTTACTCGTCTGAAGCTTTCTTT.